This TCR beta chain originates from a study of blood T cell repertoires in COVID-19. Using immunoSEQ multiplex PCR, the repertoire was profiled, and TCRdb retains in-frame clones only, with some absent. The data contain about 89,000 clones, 80% of them singletons. The CDR3 consists of 16 residues. Looked up from germline, CDR1 is SGHRS and CDR2 is YFSETQ. Trimming stripped 0 bases from V and 1 base from J, with 13 bases between. Specimen: peripheral blood. The chain is built from TRBV5-1 and TRBJ2-5; a weak D match, TRBD2 (6 bases). The TCR comes from a woman at least 80 years old with acute or convalescent COVID-19. The CDR3: CASSLDPWEAQETQYF. The CDR3 region has the DNA TGCGCCAGCAGCTTGGATCCGTGGGAGGCCCAAGAGACCCAGTACTTC.